This T cell receptor (beta chain) comes out of a study of T cells after yellow fever vaccination. In this sample, this clonotype turned up many times. The antigen is unknown. The germline V gene has CDR1 SGHRS and CDR2 YFSETQ. The CDR3 is 15 residues long. Trimming left V 0 bases short and J 1 base short, with 10 bases between. One entry per CDR3 protein results from TCRdb running MiXCR on the 5' RACE reads. The table includes 27,000 or so distinct CDR3 sequences, 3.5% to 5% detected once. Whole-study findings and limits: Contaminating bulk clonotypes could be abundant in FACS-sorted repertoires.

This sequence originates from a man younger than 45 who received the YFV17D yellow fever vaccine. The sequenced sample was CD8+ T cells sorted from PBMCs, obtained 5 days after the yellow fever booster vaccination. The chain joins TRBV5-1 to TRBJ2-5, with D perhaps matching TRBD2 (5 bases). The CDR3 region is CASSLEGAPQETQYF. The CDR3 nucleotides read TGCGCCAGCAGCTTGGAGGGAGCGCCCCAAGAGACCCAGTACTTC.